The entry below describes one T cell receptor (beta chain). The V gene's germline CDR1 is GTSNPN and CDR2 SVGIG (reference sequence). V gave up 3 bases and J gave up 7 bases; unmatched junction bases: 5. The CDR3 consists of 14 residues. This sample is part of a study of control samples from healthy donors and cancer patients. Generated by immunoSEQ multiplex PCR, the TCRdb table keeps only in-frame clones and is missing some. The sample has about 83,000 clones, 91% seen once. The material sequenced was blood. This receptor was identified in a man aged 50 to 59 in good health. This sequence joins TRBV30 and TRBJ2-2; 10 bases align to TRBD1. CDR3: CAWSRDRGIGELFF. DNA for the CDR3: TGTGCCTGGAGCCGGGACAGGGGTATCGGGGAGCTGTTTTTT.